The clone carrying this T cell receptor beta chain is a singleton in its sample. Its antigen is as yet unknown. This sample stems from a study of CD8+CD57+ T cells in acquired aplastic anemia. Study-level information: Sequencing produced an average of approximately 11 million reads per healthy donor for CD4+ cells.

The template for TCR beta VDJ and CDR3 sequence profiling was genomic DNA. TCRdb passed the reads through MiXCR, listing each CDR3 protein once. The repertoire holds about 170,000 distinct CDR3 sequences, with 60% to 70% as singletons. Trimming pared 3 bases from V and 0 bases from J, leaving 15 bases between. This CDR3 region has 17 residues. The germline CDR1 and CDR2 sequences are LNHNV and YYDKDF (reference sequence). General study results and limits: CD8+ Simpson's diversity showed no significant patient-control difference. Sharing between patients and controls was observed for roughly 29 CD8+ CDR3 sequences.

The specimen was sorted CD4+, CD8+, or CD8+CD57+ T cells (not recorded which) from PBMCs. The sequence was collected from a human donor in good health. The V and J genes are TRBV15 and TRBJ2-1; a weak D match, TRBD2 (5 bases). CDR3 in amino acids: CATSSAKLGLSYNEQFF. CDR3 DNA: TGTGCCACCAGCAGTGCTAAACTAGGACTCTCCTACAATGAGCAGTTCTTC.